Included here is one TCR beta chain sequence, with context. These data originate in a study of OX40 agonist ivuxolimab in advanced cancers. This table comes from immunoSEQ multiplex PCR, and its TCRdb copy is limited to in-frame clones, with some not included. The table has nearly 80,000 clones, approximately 84% seen once; the top ten hold 25%. The V and J ends lost 8 bases and 5 bases respectively, with 19 bases between them. There are 15 residues in the CDR3. Germline V gene sequence: CDR1 MRHNA, CDR2 SNTAGT. The sequencing used CD4+ or CD8+ T cells sorted from blood, collected in a trial of the OX40 agonist ivuxolimab. The receptor was isolated from an adult with an advanced solid tumor such as melanoma, head and neck, liver or kidney cancer. This sequence joins TRBV6-4 and TRBJ1-5, with no clear D. The CDR3 is CASSGGGRWDQPQHF. The CDR3 DNA sequence: TGTGCCAGCTCGGGCGGCGGCCGATGGGATCAGCCCCAGCATTTT.